The next 9 T cell receptor beta chains were all read from a single sample in a study of T cells in Graves' hyperthyroidism and ophthalmopathy. TCR beta CDR3 regions were amplified from RNA transcripts. The TCR CDR3 was amplified in a first-round RT-PCR using the HTBI primer set. From the multiplex PCR reads, TCRdb called clonotypes with MiXCR, one entry per CDR3 protein. The sample records around 580,000 distinct CDR3 sequences, 16% being singletons. The sequenced sample consisted of blood. The receptors were sampled from a young woman with Graves' hyperthyroidism.

This clonotype has at least ten counts. J is TRBJ2-1 and V is TRBV7-9, with D maybe TRBD2 (6 bases). Deletions cut 5 bases from V and 7 bases from J, with 12 bases between. From germline, CDR1 is SEHNR and CDR2 FQNEAQ (reference sequence). The CDR3 is 13 residues long. The CDR3 nucleotides read TGTGCCAGCAGCCCACTCCGGGGGAATGAGCAGTTCTTC. Protein sequence: CASSPLRGNEQFF.

This clonotype appeared many times. The chain carries TRBV6-1 and TRBJ2-7, with D hard to call. CDR1 and CDR2 from the germline V gene are MNHNS and SASEGT. CDR3 length: 15 amino acids. Trimming shortened V by 5 bases and J by 1 base, and 15 bases separated the two germline ends. The CDR3 nucleotides are TGTGCCAGCAGTCAATCAGGCAGTAGGTCCTACGAGCAGTACTTC. Translating gives CASSQSGSRSYEQYF.

The V and J genes are TRBV27 and TRBJ1-1; D not certain. V lost 5 bases to trimming and J lost 1 base, with 11 bases between them. CDR3 length equals 14 residues. Germline values: CDR1 MNHEY, CDR2 SMNVEV (reference sequence). The CDR3 DNA is TGTGCCAGCAGTCTAATGAACAGGAACACTGAAGCTTTCTTT. It encodes CASSLMNRNTEAFF.

This clonotype was picked up a small number of times. The chain combines TRBV7-2 with TRBJ2-5; weak D call: TRBD2 (5 bases). V lost 0 bases and J 4 bases, leaving 12 bases between the germline ends. The CDR3 contains 15 residues. Germline lookup yields CDR1 SGHTA and CDR2 FQGNSA. CDR3 nucleotides: TGTGCCAGCAGCTTAGCCTCGGGAAGGCGAGAGACCCAGTACTTC. Protein sequence: CASSLASGRRETQYF.

The rearrangement joins TRBV4-3 to TRBJ1-5, with no clear D. Trimming pared 0 bases from V and 3 bases from J, leaving 9 bases between. CDR1 is LGHNA and CDR2 is YSLEER in the germline V gene. The CDR3 has 15 residues. The CDR3: CASSQDNGVNQPQHF. DNA of the CDR3: TGCGCCAGCAGCCAAGATAACGGGGTCAATCAGCCCCAGCATTTT.

This clonotype occurred many times. The CDR3 loop is CAISEESGNTDTQYF. The CDR3 DNA sequence: TGTGCCATCAGTGAGGAGAGCGGGAACACAGATACGCAGTATTTT. The chain couples TRBV10-3 to TRBJ2-3; TRBD2 aligns across 7 bases. CDR3 size: 15 residues. Trimming took 2 bases from V and 2 from J; bases not matched to a gene: 4. Per the germline V gene, CDR1 is ENHRY and CDR2 is SYGVKD.

This chain connects TRBV11-1 to TRBJ2-5; D is possibly TRBD2 (7 bases). V was pared by 4 bases and J by 4 bases, with 13 bases between. CDR3 length: 14 amino acids. Germline V gene data show CDR1 as SGHAT and CDR2 as FQDESV (reference sequence). The CDR3 is CASSWGGRGETQYF. CDR3 coding DNA: TGTGCCAGCAGCTGGGGGGGGCGCGGAGAGACCCAGTACTTC.

This clonotype showed up just a few times. The chain has TRBV3-1 and TRBJ1-2; 9 positions agree with TRBD1. J was trimmed by 7 bases and V by 4 bases; bases with no gene match: 7. This CDR3 is 14 amino acids long. Germline V CDR1 and CDR2: LGHDT, YNNKEL (reference sequence). The CDR3 nucleotides read TGTGCCAGCAGCCCCCGGGACAGGGTTTCTGGCTACACCTTC. Its protein is CASSPRDRVSGYTF. Full variable domain (remainder filled in from reference TRBV3-1 and TRBJ1-2): DTAVSQTPKYLVTQMGNDKSIKCEQNLGHDTMYWYKQDSKKFLKIMFSYNNKELIINETVPNRFSPKSPDKAHLNLHINSLELGDSAVYFCASSPRDRVSGYTFGSGTRLTVV.

At least ten counts were recorded for this clonotype. J is TRBJ2-3 and V is TRBV7-6; TRBD2 matches at 10 bases. Germline V lookup: CDR1 SGHVS, CDR2 FNYEAQ. The CDR3 has 15 amino acids. With V trimmed by 4 bases and J by 4 bases, 5 bases remained unmatched. The CDR3 loop is CASSSSGSMADTQYF. The CDR3 DNA follows: TGTGCCAGCAGCTCTAGCGGGAGTATGGCAGATACGCAGTATTTT.